Each of the 21 T cell receptor beta chains below was sequenced from the same sample in a study of cytomegalovirus exposure and HLA in healthy donors. 13 Jbeta primers and 60 Vbeta primers were used for the PCR. Some clones are missing from TCRdb's copy, which holds only in-frame ones; the method was immunoSEQ multiplex PCR. The sample includes 45,000 to 65,000 clones, roughly four fifths seen only once; the top ten take roughly 1.6%. The sample consisted of PBMCs. The source of these receptors is a man aged 30-40 years in good health and CMV-seronegative.

The V call is TRBV27, the J call TRBJ1-6, with D maybe TRBD1 (5 bases). Germline CDR1 MNHEY, CDR2 SMNVEV (reference sequence). The CDR3 has 17 residues. The V and J ends lost 3 bases and 5 bases respectively, with 17 bases between them. The CDR3 DNA reads as TGTGCCAGCAGTTTCAGGACACCCGAGACCAATAATTCACCCCTCCACTTT. This sequence encodes CASSFRTPETNNSPLHF.

CDR3 protein: CASSQLTGSGNTIYF. In DNA form, the CDR3 reads TGCGCCAGCAGCCAACTAACAGGAAGTGGAAACACCATATATTTT. The chain couples TRBV4-1 to TRBJ1-3; a possible D gene is TRBD1 (5 bases). The CDR3 covers 15 residues. Germline CDR1 reads MGHRA; CDR2 reads YSYEKL. V lost 2 bases to trimming and J lost 3 bases, with 11 bases between them.

Comments on this clone: The junction and the germline gene differ at one end; a read error may be behind it. This chain links TRBV5-4 with TRBJ1-3; TRBD1 aligns across 7 bases. Germline loops: CDR1 SGHNT, CDR2 YYREEE (reference sequence). The CDR3 has 14 residues. The CDR3 sequence is CASSLGQGRNTVYF. The CDR3 bases are TGTGCCAGCAGCTTGGGACAGGGCAGAAACACCGTATATTTT.

For this clone: The junction differs from germline at one of its ends, possibly a read error. The chain couples TRBV7-7 to TRBJ2-1; possible D gene TRBD1, 7 bases. The CDR3 sequence is 13 residues long. Germline V gives CDR1 SSHAT, CDR2 FNYEAQ (reference sequence). CDR3 in amino acids: CASSLAEGAEQFF. The CDR3 bases are TGTGCTAGCAGCTTAGCGGAGGGGGCTGAGCAGTTCTTC.

V usage is TRBV5-1 and J usage is TRBJ1-1, with 8 bases matching TRBD1. The CDR3 totals 15 residues. CDR1 SGHRS and CDR2 YFSETQ come from the germline V gene. V lost 2 bases and J lost 3; bases outside the gene matches: 6. The CDR3: CASSFVTGGDTEAFF. CDR3 bases: TGCGCCAGCAGCTTCGTTACAGGGGGTGACACTGAAGCTTTCTTT. Full variable domain (missing parts from reference TRBV5-1 and TRBJ1-1): KAGVTQTPRYLIKTRGQQVTLSCSPISGHRSVSWYQQTPGQGLQFLFEYFSETQRNKGNFPGRFSGRQFSNSRSEMNVSTLELGDSALYLCASSFVTGGDTEAFFGQGTRLTVV.

This clone was detected only a few times. This chain uses TRBV2 with TRBJ2-5, with 8 bases identical to TRBD1. CDR3 length equals 13 residues. Trimming took 6 bases from V and 5 from J; bases not matched to a gene: 5. Germline values: CDR1 SNHLY, CDR2 FYNNEI. CDR3: CASSRTGSETQYF. The CDR3 DNA follows: TGTGCCAGCAGCCGGACAGGGTCGGAGACCCAGTACTTC.

This clone has only a few counts. The gene calls are TRBV7-3 and TRBJ2-1; TRBD2 agrees at 12 bases. This CDR3 is built from 16 residues. Per germline, CDR1 SGHTA and CDR2 FQGTGA. V was pared by 1 base and J by 10 bases, with 8 bases of the junction left unmatched. This CDR3 reads CASSLSPSGGAGEQFF. Written as DNA, the CDR3 is TGTGCCAGCAGCTTAAGCCCTAGCGGGGGGGCCGGAGAGCAGTTCTTC.

The CDR3 here is CASSLDRGREKLFF. Written as DNA, the CDR3 is TGTGCCAGCAGCCTCGACAGGGGCCGCGAAAAACTGTTTTTT. The chain is built from TRBV11-2 and TRBJ1-4, with 8 bases lining up with TRBD1. V lost 5 bases and J lost 8; bases outside the gene matches: 7. Germline-derived CDR1 and CDR2 are SGHAT and FQNNGV. This CDR3 contains 14 residues. Combining the CDR3 with reference TRBV11-2 and TRBJ1-4 gives the whole variable domain EAGVAQSPRYKIIEKRQSVAFWCNPISGHATLYWYQQILGQGPKLLIQFQNNGVVDDSQLPKDRFSAERLKGVDSTLKIQPAKLEDSAVYLCASSLDRGREKLFFGSGTQLSVL.

The chain recombines TRBV7-2 with TRBJ1-1, with 7 bases that match TRBD1. Germline V lookup: CDR1 SGHTA, CDR2 FQGNSA. CDR3 length: 14 residues. The trim removed 5 bases at V and 3 bases at J, leaving 6 bases unmatched. The CDR3 DNA reads as TGTGCCAGCAGCCCGGACAGGTTGGACACTGAAGCTTTCTTT. Translated: CASSPDRLDTEAFF.

The sample holds a few counts of this clone. The rearrangement uses TRBV6-8 and TRBJ2-5; 11 bases agree with TRBD1. Trimming cost V 7 bases and J 4 bases; bases outside gene matches: 20. Germline V lookup: CDR1 MNHGY, CDR2 SAAAGT. This CDR3 has 19 amino acids. The CDR3 DNA sequence: TGTGCCAGCAACCTAGCCGGACAGGGGGCCTGCGAGAACGGAGAGACCCAGTACTTC. It is translated as CASNLAGQGACENGETQYF.

Only a few counts were recorded for this clone. The chain employs TRBV10-3 and TRBJ2-1; D is perhaps TRBD1 (7 bases). Trimming took 5 bases from V and 5 from J, leaving 16 bases between them. CDR3 length: 15 amino acids. Germline-derived CDR1 and CDR2 are ENHRY and SYGVKD. The CDR3 bases are TGTGCCATCAGTACGGCGGGACAGAACAACAATGAGCAGTTCTTC. Translation gives CAISTAGQNNNEQFF.

The rearrangement links TRBV30 to TRBJ1-1; D uncertain. V shed 8 bases and J shed 0 bases, with 16 bases lying between them. The CDR3 loop spans 14 amino acids. In germline, CDR1 is GTSNPN, CDR2 SVGIG (reference sequence). The CDR3 region has the DNA TGTGCCCGAAACATATTAGACATGAACACTGAAGCTTTCTTT. This gives the protein CARNILDMNTEAFF.

This chain uses TRBV2 with TRBJ2-7; tentative D call: TRBD1 (6 bases). CDR1 and CDR2 from the germline V gene are SNHLY and FYNNEI. The CDR3 consists of 15 residues. V was pared by 6 bases and J by 1 base, with 16 bases between. The CDR3 sequence is CASSQIRGGSYEQYF. Written as DNA, the CDR3 is TGTGCCAGCAGCCAAATTAGAGGGGGTTCCTACGAGCAGTACTTC.

This chain connects TRBV5-1 to TRBJ1-1, with D unresolved. The CDR3 is 11 amino acids. V was clipped by 6 bases and J by 1 base, with 4 bases between them. The germline gives CDR1 SGHRS, CDR2 YFSETQ. The CDR3 DNA reads as TGCGCCAGCATGAGGAACACTGAAGCTTTCTTT. Its protein product is CASMRNTEAFF.

The chain has TRBV7-5 and TRBJ1-5; the D segment call TRBD1 is taken from the table without a DNA check. TRBV7-5 is noted as a pseudogene. This CDR3 region has 14 residues. The CDR3 region has the DNA TGTGCCAGAAGATGTGCCTCAGGCAATCAGCCCCAGCATTTT. Translated, it gives CARRCASGNQPQHF.

The chain recombines TRBV10-1 with TRBJ2-2; 10 bases are shared with TRBD1. V shed 6 bases, J shed 5 bases, and the junction held 6 bases outside the gene matches. This CDR3 is 15 amino acids long. Per germline, CDR1 WNHNN and CDR2 SYGVQD (reference sequence). CDR3 sequence: CASRAGTGDTGELFF. The CDR3 coding sequence is TGCGCCAGCAGGGCCGGGACAGGGGATACCGGGGAGCTGTTTTTT.

This chain links TRBV5-1 with TRBJ1-6, with 7 bases matching TRBD1. Losses at the gene ends were 4 bases for V and 8 bases for J; bases not matched to a gene: 6. In germline, CDR1 is SGHRS, CDR2 YFSETQ. This CDR3 has 14 amino acids. CDR3 sequence: CASSTQGSDSPLHF. In DNA form, the CDR3 reads TGCGCCAGCAGCACACAGGGGTCCGATTCACCCCTCCACTTT.

The gene calls are TRBV5-6 and TRBJ2-1; a possible D gene is TRBD1 (6 bases). Germline-derived CDR1 and CDR2 are SGHDT and YYEEEE. Trimming cost V 7 bases and J 6 bases, with 23 bases left between them. The CDR3 spans 16 residues. The CDR3 DNA reads as TGTGCCAGCTCACCAAAACAGGGTTATCCCCGCAATGAGCAGTTCTTC. Amino acid sequence: CASSPKQGYPRNEQFF.

This clone showed up just a few times. The chain employs TRBV11-2 and TRBJ2-1; possibly TRBD1 for D (6 bases). This CDR3 spans 15 amino acids. Germline CDR1 SGHAT, CDR2 FQNNGV. V lost 3 bases to trimming and J lost 4 bases, with 13 bases between them. The CDR3, as DNA: TGTGCCAGCAGCTTGTTACGACAGGTATACAATGAGCAGTTCTTC. It specifies CASSLLRQVYNEQFF.

This sequence joins TRBV4-1 and TRBJ2-1; 12 bases agree with TRBD2. This CDR3 spans 17 amino acids. V shed 0 bases, J shed 7 bases, and the junction held 7 bases outside the gene matches. Germline assignment: CDR1 MGHRA and CDR2 YSYEKL. In DNA form, the CDR3 reads TGCGCCAGCAGCCAAGAGGTGACTAGCGGGAGAGTTAATGAGCAGTTCTTC. Translating it yields CASSQEVTSGRVNEQFF.

As for this clone: At one boundary the junction diverges from the germline segment, which might be a read error. The rearrangement links TRBV27 to TRBJ2-7; 10 positions agree with TRBD2. This CDR3 has 15 amino acids. The germline gives CDR1 MNHEY, CDR2 SMNVEV (reference sequence). The CDR3 DNA follows: TGTGCCAGCAGTCACCGACTAGCGGGTACCTACGGGCAGTACTTC. This translates into CASSHRLAGTYGQYF.